These 23 T cell receptor beta chains share one sample of origin, sequenced in a study of OX40 agonist ivuxolimab in advanced cancers. The assay was immunoSEQ multiplex PCR, and TCRdb's table has in-frame clones only and misses some. The sample shows about 55,000 clones, 86% of them seen only once. The source was CD4+ or CD8+ T cells sorted from blood, collected in a trial of the OX40 agonist ivuxolimab. These receptors were taken from an adult with an advanced solid tumor such as melanoma, head and neck, liver or kidney cancer.

The V and J genes are TRBV5-6 and TRBJ2-2, with D perhaps matching TRBD2 (6 bases). The CDR3 spans 16 residues. The germline V gene encodes CDR1 SGHDT and CDR2 YYEEEE. The germline V and J ends were trimmed by 4 bases and 0 bases, with 13 bases remaining between them. CDR3 amino acids: CASSPGTLANTGELFF. In DNA, the CDR3 is TGTGCCAGCAGCCCTGGGACTCTCGCGAACACCGGGGAGCTGTTTTTT. The whole variable domain, filled in from reference TRBV5-6 and TRBJ2-2, reads DAGVTQSPTHLIKTRGQQVTLRCSPKSGHDTVSWYQQALGQGPQFIFQYYEEEERQRGNFPDRFSGHQFPNYSSELNVNALLLGDSALYLCASSPGTLANTGELFFGEGSRLTVL.

The V gene is TRBV18, the J gene TRBJ2-7; weak D call: TRBD1 (5 bases). The CDR3 length is 14 residues. Trimming stripped 5 bases from V and 3 bases from J, with 14 bases between. Germline CDR1 is KGHSH and CDR2 is LQKENI. The CDR3 DNA reads TGTGCCAGCTCAACACAGGCAGGGTACTACGAGCAGTACTTC. Its translation: CASSTQAGYYEQYF.

This chain links TRBV9 with TRBJ2-1; D assignment may be TRBD1 or TRBD2 (6 bases each). CDR1 is SGDLS and CDR2 is YYNGEE in the germline V gene. With 3 bases removed from V and 6 bases from J, the gap between germline ends came to 16 bases. The length of the CDR3 is 15 residues. The DNA for the CDR3 is TGTGCCAGCAGCGGGGTGGGGGGCCCTAGCAATGAGCAGTTCTTC. Amino acids: CASSGVGGPSNEQFF.

The chain recombines TRBV15 with TRBJ2-5, with a tentative D call TRBD1 (5 bases). The CDR3 is 14 residues long. V lost 4 bases and J 3 bases, leaving 12 bases between the germline ends. Germline values: CDR1 LNHNV, CDR2 YYDKDF (reference sequence). The CDR3 here is CATSTGLTEETQYF. In nucleotides, the CDR3 is TGTGCCACCAGCACAGGGCTAACTGAAGAGACCCAGTACTTC.

The chain has TRBV4-1 and TRBJ1-2; maybe TRBD1 (5 bases). Germline CDR1 reads MGHRA; CDR2 reads YSYEKL. The CDR3 consists of 15 residues. V was shortened by 1 base and J by 8 bases, with 17 bases between the two germline ends. CDR3 sequence: CASSQARGSSEGYTF. The CDR3 coding sequence is TGCGCCAGCAGCCAAGCCCGGGGGTCATCAGAGGGCTACACCTTC.

This sequence joins TRBV5-5 and TRBJ1-2; no clear D. This CDR3 is built from 13 residues. V lost 0 bases, J lost 7 bases, and 10 bases lay in between. CDR1 is SGHKS, CDR2 YYEKEE, per germline (reference sequence). The CDR3 DNA reads as TGTGCCAGCAGCTTGGGTAGGTCTCGTGGCTACACCTTC. This gives the protein CASSLGRSRGYTF.

This sequence joins TRBV6-5 and TRBJ1-1; tentative D call: TRBD1 (6 bases). Germline lookup yields CDR1 MNHEY and CDR2 SVGAGI. The CDR3 is made up of 14 amino acids. V was pared by 9 bases and J by 0 bases, with 14 bases between. In DNA form, the CDR3 reads TGTGCCAGTAAGGGGGGGGGCCTGAACACTGAAGCTTTCTTT. Translating it yields CASKGGGLNTEAFF.

The chain links TRBV5-6 to TRBJ2-7; D gene ambiguous. Trimming left V 0 bases short and J 3 bases short, with 4 bases between. Looked up from germline, CDR1 is SGHDT and CDR2 is YYEEEE. The CDR3 is 12 residues long. The chain's CDR3 is CASSLGGYEQYF. In DNA, the CDR3 is TGTGCCAGCAGCTTGGGCGGCTACGAGCAGTACTTC.

The rearrangement uses TRBV11-1 and TRBJ2-5; no definite D call. CDR3 length equals 12 residues. Germline V gene sequence: CDR1 SGHAT, CDR2 FQDESV (reference sequence). V was shortened by 5 bases and J by 1 base, with 5 bases between the two germline ends. This CDR3 is CASSALQETQYF. CDR3 nucleotide sequence: TGTGCCAGCAGCGCCCTCCAAGAGACCCAGTACTTC. Full variable domain (rest looked up from reference TRBV11-1 and TRBJ2-5): EAEVAQSPRYKITEKSQAVAFWCDPISGHATLYWYRQILGQGPELLVQFQDESVVDDSQLPKDRFSAERLKGVDSTLKIQPAELGDSAMYLCASSALQETQYFGPGTRLLVL.

V usage is TRBV19 and J usage is TRBJ2-7, with unresolved D. Looked up from germline, CDR1 is LNHDA and CDR2 is SQIVND (reference sequence). This CDR3 has 13 residues. Trimming took 2 bases from V and 3 from J, leaving 8 bases between them. The CDR3: CASSIQDGYEQYF. The CDR3 DNA is TGTGCCAGTAGTATACAGGACGGCTACGAGCAGTACTTC.

The rearrangement links TRBV9 to TRBJ2-3; tentatively, D is TRBD1 (6 bases). V was clipped by 3 bases and J by 6 bases, with 17 bases between them. This CDR3 contains 15 residues. The germline gives CDR1 SGDLS, CDR2 YYNGEE. The chain's CDR3 is CASSGGRSGTDTQYF. The DNA for the CDR3 is TGTGCCAGCAGCGGGGGGCGGAGTGGGACCGATACGCAGTATTTT.

The rearrangement joins TRBV7-3 to TRBJ2-5, with 12 positions matching TRBD2. This CDR3 is built from 15 residues. Trimming took 2 bases from V and 5 from J; bases not matched to a gene: 3. CDR1 SGHTA and CDR2 FQGTGA come from the germline V gene. DNA of the CDR3: TGTGCCAGCAGCTTACTAGCGGGGGGGCCCGAGACCCAGTACTTC. The encoded protein is CASSLLAGGPETQYF.

This clone showed up just a few times. The J gene is TRBJ2-3, the V gene TRBV7-6; 9 bases map to TRBD2. The CDR3 contains 18 residues. Unmatched junction bases numbered 12, after V lost 5 bases and J lost 0 bases. Germline assignment: CDR1 SGHVS and CDR2 FNYEAQ. The CDR3: CASSHYAGGRSSTDTQYF. The CDR3 nucleotides read TGTGCCAGCAGCCACTACGCGGGGGGGCGCTCTAGCACAGATACGCAGTATTTT.

The chain joins TRBV9 to TRBJ1-1; no definite D call. The V end was cut by 0 bases, the J end by 8 bases, with 17 bases between. The CDR3 sequence is 15 residues long. In germline, CDR1 is SGDLS, CDR2 YYNGEE. The CDR3 here is CASSVGGGGLMEAFF. In nucleotides, the CDR3 is TGTGCCAGCAGCGTAGGGGGAGGAGGCTTGATGGAAGCTTTCTTT.

The chain carries TRBV6-1 and TRBJ2-6; D uncertain. Germline values: CDR1 MNHNS, CDR2 SASEGT. This CDR3 is 16 amino acids long. Between the trimmed V and J ends, which lost 0 bases and 0 bases, there was a span of 6 bases. This chain's CDR3 is CASSEAQYSGANVLTF. CDR3 bases: TGTGCCAGCAGTGAAGCGCAGTACTCTGGGGCCAACGTCCTGACTTTC.

This clone was picked up one time. The chain joins TRBV2 to TRBJ2-2, with D possibly called TRBD1 or TRBD2 (5 bases each). This CDR3 has 23 residues. Germline values: CDR1 SNHLY, CDR2 FYNNEI. The ends were cut back, 10 bases at V and 4 bases at J, with 43 bases in the middle. The CDR3 spells CAILLAPGLIFEPSGTFTGELFF. CDR3 sequence (DNA): TGTGCCATCCTATTAGCCCCGGGCCTCATTTTTGAACCAAGTGGGACGTTCACCGGGGAGCTGTTTTTT.

The chain recombines TRBV29-1 with TRBJ2-4; D is perhaps TRBD1 (6 bases). V gave up 0 bases and J gave up 9 bases, with 15 bases separating them. The CDR3 extends over 14 amino acids. The germline gives CDR1 SQVTM, CDR2 ANQGSEA. In DNA, the CDR3 is TGCAGCGTTGAAGATGAGGAGGACAGACCCATTCAGTACTTC. Amino acids: CSVEDEEDRPIQYF.

The rearrangement links TRBV29-1 to TRBJ2-1; D gene unclear. This CDR3 has 12 amino acids. CDR1 is SQVTM and CDR2 is ANQGSEA in the germline V gene. The germline V and J ends were trimmed by 3 bases and 8 bases, with 11 bases remaining between them. The CDR3: CSVDASPDEQFF. Written as DNA, the CDR3 is TGCAGCGTTGATGCTAGTCCCGATGAGCAGTTCTTC.

This chain joins TRBV5-4 and TRBJ2-1; D gene ambiguous. V was trimmed by 4 bases and J by 10 bases, leaving 12 bases between them. Looked up from germline, CDR1 is SGHNT and CDR2 is YYREEE (reference sequence). The CDR3 runs to 12 residues. CDR3 region: CASSLGPLEQFF. CDR3 nucleotides: TGTGCCAGCAGCCTAGGACCCCTCGAGCAGTTCTTC.

In this sample, this clone turned up once. The V and J genes are TRBV4-3 and TRBJ2-7; D not resolved. From germline, CDR1 is LGHNA and CDR2 YSLEER. The CDR3 loop spans 14 amino acids. V was clipped by 1 base and J by 0 bases, with 7 bases between them. CDR3: CASSQGKSSYEQYF. CDR3 nucleotides: TGCGCCAGCAGCCAAGGGAAGAGCTCCTACGAGCAGTACTTC.

This clone was seen only once. The chain is built from TRBV7-9 and TRBJ1-5; possibly TRBD1 for D (6 bases). Germline V CDR1 and CDR2: SEHNR, FQNEAQ (reference sequence). The length of the CDR3 is 18 residues. The V end was cut by 5 bases, the J end by 0 bases, with 20 bases between. The CDR3 reads CASSPLRGGGHSNQPQHF. The CDR3 nucleotides are TGTGCCAGCAGCCCTCTGCGTGGGGGGGGCCATAGCAATCAGCCCCAGCATTTT.

The J gene is TRBJ2-7, the V gene TRBV2, with D tentatively TRBD2 (5 bases). Trimming stripped 4 bases from V and 3 bases from J, with 22 bases between. The CDR3 has 17 residues. Germline V gene sequence: CDR1 SNHLY, CDR2 FYNNEI. This CDR3 reads CASSVHGEEGSGYEQYF. CDR3 bases: TGTGCCAGCAGTGTTCACGGGGAAGAAGGGTCTGGCTACGAGCAGTACTTC.

The chain couples TRBV11-3 to TRBJ1-5; D ambiguous. The CDR3 totals 15 residues. V lost 0 bases to trimming and J lost 7 bases, with 13 bases between them. Looked up from germline, CDR1 is SGHNT and CDR2 is YENEEA. The CDR3 loop is CASSLDGSTGQPQHF. In DNA form, the CDR3 reads TGTGCCAGCAGCTTAGATGGCAGTACGGGGCAGCCCCAGCATTTT. Variable domain in full (rest from reference TRBV11-3 and TRBJ1-5): EAGVVQSPRYKIIEKKQPVAFWCNPISGHNTLYWYLQNLGQGPELLIRYENEEAVDDSQLPKDRFSAERLKGVDSTLKIQPAELGDSAVYLCASSLDGSTGQPQHFGDGTRLSIL.